These 32 T cell receptor beta chains came from one sample sequenced in a study of beta chain features in type 1 diabetes. Expressed TCRB transcripts were sequenced because the isolated RNA had all been reverse transcribed beforehand. Sequenced by immunoSEQ multiplex PCR; TCRdb stores in-frame clones only, minus some. Of over 150,000 clones in the sample, about 8.5% were seen once. The sequenced sample consisted of central memory CD4+ T cells from blood. These TCRs come from a man between 18 and 35 years old in good health.

A few counts support this clone. The chain employs TRBV7-9 and TRBJ2-5, with 7 bases identical to TRBD2. V lost 1 base to trimming and J lost 2 bases; unmatched junction nucleotides: 4. The V gene's germline CDR1 is SEHNR and CDR2 FQNEAQ (reference sequence). The CDR3 sequence is 15 residues long. CDR3 sequence: CASSLGTRKQETQYF. CDR3 bases: TGTGCCAGCAGCTTAGGGACTAGAAAACAAGAGACCCAGTACTTC.

This chain joins TRBV5-1 and TRBJ2-5, with 12 bases fitting TRBD1. The CDR3 length is 17 residues. Germline V gene data show CDR1 as SGHRS and CDR2 as YFSETQ. Trimming cost V 0 bases and J 7 bases; bases outside gene matches: 10. This chain's CDR3 is CASSLAAPGQGAGTQYF. The DNA of the CDR3 is TGCGCCAGCAGCTTGGCTGCCCCGGGACAGGGGGCAGGGACCCAGTACTTC.

The rearrangement uses TRBV4-2 and TRBJ2-3; 7 nucleotides agree with TRBD2. This CDR3 is built from 16 residues. Trimming cost V 5 bases and J 2 bases; bases outside gene matches: 10. Germline V gene lookup returns CDR1 LGHNA and CDR2 YNFKEQ. The CDR3 nucleotides read TGTGCCAGCAGCTCCACGGGGGGTTGGGACACAGATACGCAGTATTTT. Residues: CASSSTGGWDTDTQYF.

This clone turned up a few times. DNA of the CDR3: TGTGCCAGCAGCGCGAACAGGGTAGCTGGAAACACCATATATTTT. Protein sequence: CASSANRVAGNTIYF. The chain carries TRBV9 and TRBJ1-3; weak D call: TRBD1 (6 bases). The CDR3 sequence is 15 residues long. The V and J ends lost 3 bases and 2 bases respectively, with 12 bases between them. Germline V gene lookup returns CDR1 SGDLS and CDR2 YYNGEE.

This clone was counted between two and nine times. The chain recombines TRBV28 with TRBJ2-2; no definite D call. Trimming left V 3 bases short and J 4 bases short, with 6 bases between. Germline-derived CDR1 and CDR2 are MDHEN and SYDVKM. The length of the CDR3 is 13 residues. CDR3 sequence (DNA): TGTGCCAGCAGTTTCCATTCCACCGGGGAGCTGTTTTTT. Amino acids: CASSFHSTGELFF.

This clone appeared a few times. This sequence joins TRBV7-6 and TRBJ1-1; D might be TRBD1 (6 bases). V shed 4 bases and J shed 3 bases, with 9 bases lying between them. The length of the CDR3 is 13 residues. Per the germline V gene, CDR1 is SGHVS and CDR2 is FNYEAQ. CDR3 sequence reads: CASSSRGDTEAFF. DNA for the CDR3: TGTGCCAGCAGCTCCAGGGGCGACACTGAAGCTTTCTTT.

V and J are TRBV27 and TRBJ2-5; D is unresolved. V gave up 1 base and J gave up 1 base, with 4 bases separating them. This CDR3 has 13 residues. Germline V gives CDR1 MNHEY, CDR2 SMNVEV (reference sequence). CDR3 in DNA: TGTGCCAGCAGTTTATTGGCCCAAGAGACCCAGTACTTC. It translates to CASSLLAQETQYF.

At least ten counts were recorded for this clone. V and J are TRBV30 and TRBJ2-7; 12 bases align to TRBD2. The germline gives CDR1 GTSNPN, CDR2 SVGIG (reference sequence). CDR3 length: 17 residues. The junction had 7 bases not matched to a gene; V was cut back by 1 base and J by 0 bases. CDR3 DNA: TGTGCCTGGAGTGACGGACTAGCGGGGTTTATCTCCTACGAGCAGTACTTC. Translating gives CAWSDGLAGFISYEQYF.

The V gene is TRBV27, the J gene TRBJ1-2, with D possibly matching TRBD1 (6 bases). From germline, CDR1 is MNHEY and CDR2 SMNVEV (reference sequence). The CDR3 contains 15 residues. The V and J ends lost 3 bases and 8 bases respectively, with 19 bases between them. For the CDR3, the DNA is TGTGCCAGCAGTTTCCAGAGGACAGCACCGGGCGGCTACACCTTC. Its protein is CASSFQRTAPGGYTF.

Many counts were recorded for this clone. The chain links TRBV29-1 to TRBJ1-2; 9 bases map to TRBD1. This CDR3 has 13 amino acids. V lost 5 bases to trimming and J lost 7 bases; unmatched junction nucleotides: 8. Germline values: CDR1 SQVTM, CDR2 ANQGSEA. CDR3 DNA: TGCAGCGTTCCTCCACAGGGGGCTGGTGGCTACACCTTC. Translated, it gives CSVPPQGAGGYTF.

The chain is built from TRBV5-1 and TRBJ1-6; TRBD1 matches at 8 bases. The length of the CDR3 is 16 residues. Germline CDR1 SGHRS, CDR2 YFSETQ. The junction had 9 bases not matched to a gene; V was cut back by 4 bases and J by 6 bases. The CDR3 DNA is TGCGCCAGCAGCCAAATGGGGACAGGCTTTAATTCACCCCTCCACTTT. It translates to CASSQMGTGFNSPLHF.

This clone was seen repeatedly, ten times or more. The rearrangement joins TRBV29-1 to TRBJ1-2; weak D call: TRBD1 (5 bases). The CDR3 length is 12 residues. Germline V CDR1 and CDR2: SQVTM, ANQGSEA. Trimming stripped 4 bases from V and 2 bases from J, with 8 bases between. The CDR3: CSVGQSNYGYTF. As DNA, the CDR3 is TGCAGCGTTGGACAGTCCAACTATGGCTACACCTTC.

Many counts were recorded for this clone. The chain links TRBV23-1 to TRBJ1-3; D gene ambiguous. TRBV23-1 is an ORF for which the function is uncertain. This CDR3 is built from 17 residues. The ends were cut back, 0 bases at V and 0 bases at J, with 12 bases in the middle. The CDR3 reads CASSQSCPLSSGNTIYF. The DNA for the CDR3 is TGCGCCAGCAGTCAATCGTGTCCGTTGAGCTCTGGAAACACCATATATTTT.

This clone showed up many times. This same CDR3 is encoded by further DNA sequences in the sample. The rearrangement links TRBV28 to TRBJ2-7, with 7 positions matching TRBD1. The CDR3 has 14 amino acids. Germline CDR1 MDHEN, CDR2 SYDVKM. The ends lost 6 bases at V and 4 bases at J; junction bases unmatched: 9. For the CDR3, the DNA is TGTGCCAGCAGCCGAGGGGGCACCTTATACGAGCAGTACTTC. Translation: CASSRGGTLYEQYF.

This clone was found many times. The chain has TRBV29-1 and TRBJ2-5; a possible D gene is TRBD2 (6 bases). Germline V gene sequence: CDR1 SQVTM, CDR2 ANQGSEA. V was trimmed by 4 bases and J by 5 bases, leaving 17 bases between them. The CDR3 runs 14 residues. DNA of the CDR3: TGCAGCGTTGTTCGTGGAGGGGCGGCGGAGACCCAGTACTTC. Translated: CSVVRGGAAETQYF.

There are many counts of this clone. DNA of the CDR3: TGTGCCAGCAGGCCTCGCAGTGTAGCGGGAGGGCCCAATGAGCAGTTCTTC. It is translated as CASRPRSVAGGPNEQFF. The V and J genes are TRBV7-9 and TRBJ2-1, with TRBD2 identical over 11 bases. This CDR3 comprises 17 residues. Looked up from germline, CDR1 is SEHNR and CDR2 is FQNEAQ (reference sequence). V gave up 6 bases and J gave up 6 bases; unmatched junction bases: 13.

This clone has a handful of counts. The V and J genes are TRBV10-3 and TRBJ2-1, with 10 bases that match TRBD2. Germline V gives CDR1 ENHRY, CDR2 SYGVKD. Germline trimming cut 6 bases from V and 2 bases from J; bases unmatched to any gene: 4. This CDR3 is 15 amino acids long. CDR3 protein: CAIRGTSGTYNEQFF. CDR3 coding DNA: TGTGCCATCAGGGGAACTAGCGGGACCTACAATGAGCAGTTCTTC.

This sequence joins TRBV30 and TRBJ1-5, with D unclear. The CDR3 covers 13 residues. The ends were cut back, 5 bases at V and 6 bases at J, with 14 bases in the middle. Germline V gives CDR1 GTSNPN, CDR2 SVGIG (reference sequence). CDR3 loop: CAWGLGGGQPQHF. The CDR3 DNA reads TGTGCCTGGGGACTGGGAGGTGGTCAGCCCCAGCATTTT.

This clone appeared many times. The chain couples TRBV27 to TRBJ2-2; D ambiguous. This CDR3 is 15 amino acids long. Germline CDR1 is MNHEY and CDR2 is SMNVEV (reference sequence). The V end was cut by 7 bases, the J end by 3 bases, with 15 bases between. The CDR3 DNA sequence: TGTGCCAGCACCTCGGGTAGAGGCCACACCGGGGAGCTGTTTTTT. Protein sequence: CASTSGRGHTGELFF.

CDR3 in amino acids: CASSLLAKHEQFF. DNA of the CDR3: TGTGCCAGCAGCCTACTAGCGAAGCATGAGCAGTTCTTC. The chain carries TRBV7-9 and TRBJ2-1; 7 bases are shared with TRBD2. Germline CDR1 and CDR2: SEHNR and FQNEAQ (reference sequence). Trimming cost V 5 bases and J 8 bases; bases outside gene matches: 6. The CDR3 runs 13 residues.

In its sample, this clone was seen a few times. V usage is TRBV20-1 and J usage is TRBJ1-2, with unresolved D. Germline lookup yields CDR1 DFQATT and CDR2 SNEGSKA (reference sequence). The V end was cut by 6 bases, the J end by 2 bases, with 7 bases between. CDR3 size: 11 residues. As DNA, the CDR3 is TGCAGTGCCGGGGTGAACTATGGCTACACCTTC. This translates into CSAGVNYGYTF.

This clone was recorded a few times. The chain couples TRBV9 to TRBJ1-3; D gene uncertain. V dropped 0 bases and J dropped 3 bases, with 7 bases sitting between them. The CDR3 has 14 amino acids. Germline-derived CDR1 and CDR2 are SGDLS and YYNGEE. The CDR3 sequence: CASSVGQDGNTIYF. The CDR3 region has the DNA TGTGCCAGCAGCGTAGGCCAGGATGGAAACACCATATATTTT.

This clone was detected only a few times. The rearrangement joins TRBV5-6 to TRBJ1-4; D not certain. The ends were cut back, 6 bases at V and 4 bases at J, with 7 bases in the middle. CDR3 length: 12 residues. CDR1 and CDR2 from the germline V gene are SGHDT and YYEEEE. This chain's CDR3 is CASNLGNEKLFF. The CDR3 nucleotides read TGTGCCAGCAATCTCGGTAATGAAAAACTGTTTTTT.

This clone has a single count. V gene TRBV6-1 combines with J gene TRBJ2-5; D might be TRBD1 (6 bases). The V end was cut by 5 bases, the J end by 5 bases, with 12 bases between. Germline V gives CDR1 MNHNS, CDR2 SASEGT. The CDR3 is 13 amino acids. The CDR3 coding sequence is TGTGCCAGCAGTAACCGGGACAAGGAGACCCAGTACTTC. This encodes CASSNRDKETQYF.

The CDR3 here is CAWSGSGGEQYF. CDR3 in DNA: TGTGCCTGGAGTGGAAGCGGCGGGGAGCAGTACTTC. The chain carries TRBV30 and TRBJ2-7; D may be TRBD2 (5 bases). Germline values: CDR1 GTSNPN, CDR2 SVGIG (reference sequence). The V end lost 1 base, the J end lost 7 bases, and 11 bases lay between the germline ends. The length of the CDR3 is 12 residues. The whole variable domain, filled in from reference TRBV30 and TRBJ2-7, reads SQTIHQWPATLVQPVGSPLSLECTVEGTSNPNLYWYRQAAGRGLQLLFYSVGIGQISSEVPQNLSASRPQDRQFILSSKKLLLSDSGFYLCAWSGSGGEQYFGPGTRLTVT.

V is TRBV28 and J is TRBJ1-5; weak D call: TRBD1 (6 bases). The V gene lost 3 bases and the J gene lost 1 base, with 10 bases spanning the gap. This CDR3 has 15 amino acids. CDR1 and CDR2 from the germline V gene are MDHEN and SYDVKM. CDR3 protein: CASSFLGQSNQPQHF. For the CDR3, the DNA is TGTGCCAGCAGTTTTTTGGGACAAAGCAATCAGCCCCAGCATTTT.

The chain couples TRBV28 to TRBJ2-3; D not resolved. V gave up 6 bases and J gave up 1 base, with 5 bases separating them. CDR3 length: 12 residues. Germline loops: CDR1 MDHEN, CDR2 SYDVKM. CDR3 in amino acids: CASSVRTDTQYF. CDR3 nucleotides: TGTGCCAGCAGCGTCCGCACAGATACGCAGTATTTT.

This sequence joins TRBV7-2 and TRBJ2-7; D is perhaps TRBD1 (6 bases). Trimming shortened V by 5 bases and J by 6 bases, and 14 bases separated the two germline ends. The CDR3 is 13 amino acids. The germline V gene encodes CDR1 SGHTA and CDR2 FQGNSA. CDR3 sequence (DNA): TGTGCCAGCAGCCCCCATACAGGGAGCGAGCAGTACTTC. This encodes CASSPHTGSEQYF.

V is TRBV5-4 and J is TRBJ2-1; TRBD2 might be the D (5 bases). This CDR3 has 15 residues. The V gene lost 4 bases and the J gene lost 1 base, with 12 bases spanning the gap. CDR1 is SGHNT, CDR2 YYREEE, per germline (reference sequence). This chain's CDR3 is CASSQDSSSYNEQFF. The CDR3 DNA follows: TGTGCCAGCAGCCAGGACTCGTCTTCCTACAATGAGCAGTTCTTC.

In this sample, this clone turned up many times. The chain links TRBV5-4 to TRBJ2-7; TRBD2 agrees at 12 bases. V gave up 2 bases and J gave up 3 bases; unmatched junction bases: 3. CDR1 SGHNT and CDR2 YYREEE come from the germline V gene (reference sequence). The length of the CDR3 is 15 residues. The CDR3 nucleotides are TGTGCCAGCAGCTTACGGACTAGCGGGGACTACGAGCAGTACTTC. Its protein is CASSLRTSGDYEQYF.

The chain has TRBV6-5 and TRBJ2-3, with 9 bases fitting TRBD2. CDR1 and CDR2 from the germline V gene are MNHEY and SVGAGI. The V and J ends lost 7 bases and 4 bases, in that order; junction bases with no gene match: 9. The CDR3 is made up of 15 amino acids. In nucleotides, the CDR3 is TGTGCCAGCAAGACCGTCGGCGGGGGGGCAGATACGCAGTATTTT. Translation gives CASKTVGGGADTQYF.

This clone was counted a single time. V and J are TRBV11-3 and TRBJ1-5; D is unresolved. Germline CDR1 and CDR2: SGHNT and YENEEA. The length of the CDR3 is 15 residues. Trimming pared 5 bases from V and 0 bases from J, leaving 11 bases between. DNA of the CDR3: TGTGCCAGCAGCCCTAGTCTGTCTAGCAATCAGCCCCAGCATTTT. Translation gives CASSPSLSSNQPQHF.